These T cell receptor beta chains were read from a single sample in a study of blood T cell repertoires in COVID-19. The data were produced by immunoSEQ multiplex PCR, yet TCRdb's version contains in-frame clones alone and is incomplete. The table lists under 450,000 clones, roughly nine tenths of them singletons. The sequenced sample consisted of PBMCs or T cells enriched from blood (not recorded which). The receptor set was obtained from a woman aged 25 to 45 who had recovered from COVID-19. CDR3s include the opening cysteine and the closing phenylalanine or tryptophan. Fields, in order: D gene, J gene, clone size, V gene, CDR3 protein, CDR3 DNA. The D gene is left open where the match is weak. Size is stated for part of the rows, as once, few or many counts, or as a class when the clone is expanded.

d_call: -
j_call: TRBJ1-3
clone_size: few
v_call: TRBV27
cdr3_aa: CASSLTGESHGNTIYF
cdr3_nt: TGTGCCAGCAGTTTAACGGGGGAAAGTCACGGAAACACCATATATTTT

d_call: -
j_call: TRBJ1-1
clone_size: -
v_call: TRBV7-3
cdr3_aa: CASSLRQLEAFF
cdr3_nt: TGTGCCAGCAGCTTAAGACAGCTTGAAGCTTTCTTT

d_call: -
j_call: TRBJ1-1
clone_size: -
v_call: TRBV18
cdr3_aa: CASSRETEAFF
cdr3_nt: TGTGCCAGCTCAAGGGAGACTGAAGCTTTCTTT

d_call: -
j_call: TRBJ1-1
clone_size: once
v_call: TRBV9
cdr3_aa: CASSRQQNTEAFF
cdr3_nt: TGTGCCAGCAGTCGACAGCAGAACACTGAAGCTTTCTTT

d_call: -
j_call: TRBJ1-4
clone_size: -
v_call: TRBV5-1
cdr3_aa: CASSIPGDYEKLFF
cdr3_nt: TGCGCCAGCAGCATCCCAGGGGATTATGAAAAACTGTTTTTT

d_call: -
j_call: TRBJ1-1
clone_size: -
v_call: TRBV30
cdr3_aa: CAWRFRGTEAFF
cdr3_nt: TGTGCCTGGAGGTTTAGGGGAACTGAAGCTTTCTTT

d_call: TRBD2
j_call: TRBJ2-1
clone_size: once
v_call: TRBV7-9
cdr3_aa: CASGLAVFSEQFF
cdr3_nt: TGTGCCAGCGGACTAGCGGTATTTTCGGAGCAGTTCTTC

d_call: -
j_call: TRBJ1-2
clone_size: -
v_call: TRBV29-1
cdr3_aa: CSVEPRGDYDYGYTF
cdr3_nt: TGCAGCGTTGAACCTCGGGGGGATTATGACTATGGCTACACCTTC

d_call: -
j_call: TRBJ2-1
clone_size: -
v_call: TRBV11-2
cdr3_aa: CASSSPVGGSHNEQFF
cdr3_nt: TGTGCCAGCAGCTCCCCGGTCGGCGGGTCACACAATGAGCAGTTCTTC

d_call: TRBD2
j_call: TRBJ2-5
clone_size: -
v_call: TRBV27
cdr3_aa: CASSRLLAGAQETQYF
cdr3_nt: TGTGCCAGCAGCCGTCTACTAGCGGGGGCCCAAGAGACCCAGTACTTC

d_call: -
j_call: TRBJ2-5
clone_size: -
v_call: TRBV3-1/TRBV3-2
cdr3_aa: CASSQGGKETQYF
cdr3_nt: TGTGCCAGCAGCCAAGGGGGCAAGGAGACCCAGTACTTC

d_call: TRBD2
j_call: TRBJ2-7
clone_size: once
v_call: TRBV28
cdr3_aa: CASSLSLLAGGPSEQYF
cdr3_nt: TGTGCCAGCAGTTTAAGTCTTCTAGCGGGAGGGCCATCGGAGCAGTACTTC

d_call: -
j_call: TRBJ2-5
clone_size: -
v_call: TRBV2
cdr3_aa: CASTLVTYEETQYF
cdr3_nt: TGTGCCAGCACCCTCGTCACCTACGAAGAGACCCAGTACTTC

d_call: TRBD1
j_call: TRBJ1-1
clone_size: -
v_call: TRBV19
cdr3_aa: CASRMPGQRNTEAFF
cdr3_nt: TGTGCCAGTAGAATGCCGGGACAGAGGAACACTGAAGCTTTCTTT

d_call: TRBD1
j_call: TRBJ1-3
clone_size: -
v_call: TRBV2
cdr3_aa: CASRGQGIIGNTIYF
cdr3_nt: TGTGCCAGCAGAGGACAGGGTATAATCGGAAACACCATATATTTT

d_call: -
j_call: TRBJ2-7
clone_size: -
v_call: TRBV18
cdr3_aa: CASSPGGPEQYF
cdr3_nt: TGTGCCAGCTCACCGGGAGGTCCGGAGCAGTACTTC

d_call: -
j_call: TRBJ1-2
clone_size: few
v_call: TRBV5-1
cdr3_aa: CASSLRGGDGYTF
cdr3_nt: TGCGCCAGCAGCCTTCGCGGGGGTGATGGCTACACCTTC

d_call: -
j_call: TRBJ2-1
clone_size: -
v_call: TRBV7-3
cdr3_aa: CASSSTGLNYNEQFF
cdr3_nt: TGTGCCAGCAGCTCCACAGGGTTGAATTACAATGAGCAGTTCTTC

d_call: TRBD1
j_call: TRBJ1-2
clone_size: -
v_call: TRBV29-1
cdr3_aa: CSVDRGYGYTF
cdr3_nt: TGCAGCGTAGACAGGGGCTATGGCTACACCTTC

d_call: -
j_call: TRBJ1-2
clone_size: -
v_call: TRBV29-1
cdr3_aa: CSGAGTPLDGYTF
cdr3_nt: TGCAGCGGCGCCGGGACACCCCTCGATGGCTACACCTTC

d_call: -
j_call: TRBJ2-2
clone_size: -
v_call: TRBV27
cdr3_aa: CASSLRGENTGELFF
cdr3_nt: TGTGCCAGCAGTTTACGCGGGGAGAACACCGGGGAGCTGTTTTTT

d_call: -
j_call: TRBJ1-2
clone_size: -
v_call: TRBV12-5
cdr3_aa: CASGDPLVLQGMGYGYTF
cdr3_nt: TGTGCTAGTGGAGATCCTTTAGTACTACAGGGAATGGGGTATGGCTACACCTTC

d_call: TRBD2
j_call: TRBJ2-1
clone_size: -
v_call: TRBV28
cdr3_aa: CASSESGRGYNEQFF
cdr3_nt: TGTGCCAGCAGTGAAAGCGGGAGGGGTTACAATGAGCAGTTCTTC

d_call: TRBD1
j_call: TRBJ1-2
clone_size: -
v_call: TRBV3-1/TRBV3-2
cdr3_aa: CASSPRDRDGYTF
cdr3_nt: TGTGCCAGCAGCCCGCGCGACAGGGATGGCTACACCTTC

d_call: TRBD2
j_call: TRBJ2-1
clone_size: -
v_call: TRBV7-9
cdr3_aa: CASSLGTSGYNEQFF
cdr3_nt: TGTGCCAGCAGCCTCGGGACTAGCGGCTACAATGAGCAGTTCTTC

d_call: -
j_call: TRBJ1-4
clone_size: once
v_call: TRBV7-9
cdr3_aa: CASSEGTTHPNEKLFF
cdr3_nt: TGTGCCAGCAGCGAAGGGACAACCCACCCTAATGAAAAACTGTTTTTT

d_call: -
j_call: TRBJ1-2
clone_size: -
v_call: TRBV6-5
cdr3_aa: CASSYEVPPRGYTF
cdr3_nt: TGTGCCAGCAGTTATGAGGTCCCCCCAAGAGGCTACACCTTC

d_call: -
j_call: TRBJ1-3
clone_size: -
v_call: TRBV9
cdr3_aa: CASSVTRDMAGNTIYF
cdr3_nt: TGTGCCAGCAGCGTGACCCGGGACATGGCTGGAAACACCATATATTTT

d_call: -
j_call: TRBJ2-5
clone_size: -
v_call: TRBV7-9
cdr3_aa: CASSLPGGSRETQYF
cdr3_nt: TGTGCCAGCAGCCTACCCGGCGGTAGTCGGGAGACCCAGTACTTC

d_call: TRBD1
j_call: TRBJ1-5
clone_size: -
v_call: TRBV18
cdr3_aa: CASSPLTGAQPQHF
cdr3_nt: TGTGCCAGCTCACCACTGACAGGGGCACAGCCCCAGCATTTT

d_call: -
j_call: TRBJ1-1
clone_size: -
v_call: TRBV30
cdr3_aa: CAWSSGMGGNTEAFF
cdr3_nt: TGTGCCTGGAGTTCAGGAATGGGTGGGAACACTGAAGCTTTCTTT

d_call: -
j_call: TRBJ1-2
clone_size: once
v_call: TRBV30
cdr3_aa: CAWSRRRGHYGYTF
cdr3_nt: TGTGCCTGGAGTAGGAGGAGGGGCCACTATGGCTACACCTTC

d_call: -
j_call: TRBJ2-4
clone_size: -
v_call: TRBV28
cdr3_aa: CAGGGGRAGADIQYF
cdr3_nt: TGTGCCGGGGGAGGGGGGCGGGCAGGGGCGGACATTCAGTACTTC

d_call: -
j_call: TRBJ1-5
clone_size: once
v_call: TRBV6-1
cdr3_aa: CASSEFSLNQPQHF
cdr3_nt: TGTGCCAGCAGTGAGTTCTCACTCAATCAGCCCCAGCATTTT

d_call: -
j_call: TRBJ2-7
clone_size: -
v_call: TRBV7-2
cdr3_aa: CASSQETGREQYF
cdr3_nt: TGTGCCAGCAGCCAAGAGACAGGTCGCGAGCAGTACTTC

d_call: TRBD1
j_call: TRBJ1-2
clone_size: -
v_call: TRBV2
cdr3_aa: CASKGQGGYGYTF
cdr3_nt: TGTGCCAGCAAAGGACAGGGTGGCTATGGCTACACCTTC

d_call: -
j_call: TRBJ2-1
clone_size: -
v_call: TRBV5-1
cdr3_aa: CASSALISAGSYNEQFF
cdr3_nt: TGCGCCAGCAGCGCCCTTATAAGTGCGGGGTCCTACAATGAGCAGTTCTTC

d_call: -
j_call: TRBJ1-4
clone_size: -
v_call: TRBV6-6
cdr3_aa: CASSAGEKLFF
cdr3_nt: TGTGCCAGCAGCGCGGGGGAAAAACTGTTTTTT

d_call: -
j_call: TRBJ1-2
clone_size: once
v_call: TRBV5-4
cdr3_aa: CASSTRQDWYGYTF
cdr3_nt: TGTGCCAGCAGCACAAGACAGGATTGGTATGGCTACACCTTC

d_call: TRBD1
j_call: TRBJ1-4
clone_size: -
v_call: TRBV20-1
cdr3_aa: CSARGGQGLFF
cdr3_nt: TGCAGTGCTAGGGGGGGACAGGGGCTGTTTTTT

d_call: -
j_call: TRBJ1-1
clone_size: -
v_call: TRBV28
cdr3_aa: CASSLQGVTEAFF
cdr3_nt: TGTGCCAGCAGTTTGCAGGGTGTCACTGAAGCTTTCTTT

d_call: -
j_call: TRBJ1-2
clone_size: -
v_call: TRBV28
cdr3_aa: CASSSPELLSYTF
cdr3_nt: TGTGCCAGCAGTTCGCCGGAGCTGTTGAGCTACACCTTC

d_call: -
j_call: TRBJ2-1
clone_size: -
v_call: TRBV5-1
cdr3_aa: CASRGWAGGRTSSYNEQFF
cdr3_nt: TGCGCCAGCAGAGGTTGGGCAGGGGGCAGGACTAGCTCCTACAATGAGCAGTTCTTC

d_call: -
j_call: TRBJ1-3
clone_size: -
v_call: TRBV7-7
cdr3_aa: CASSLDGNSGNTIYF
cdr3_nt: TGTGCTAGCAGCTTGGACGGGAACTCTGGAAACACCATATATTTT

d_call: TRBD2
j_call: TRBJ2-1
clone_size: -
v_call: TRBV29-1
cdr3_aa: CSVPRRRGNEQFF
cdr3_nt: TGCAGCGTCCCAAGGAGGCGGGGGAATGAGCAGTTCTTC

d_call: TRBD1
j_call: TRBJ1-2
clone_size: -
v_call: TRBV5-1
cdr3_aa: CASRPQGARGYTF
cdr3_nt: TGCGCCAGCAGACCGCAGGGGGCGCGAGGCTACACCTTC

d_call: TRBD2
j_call: TRBJ2-5
clone_size: -
v_call: TRBV4-1
cdr3_aa: CASSHLTSGQETQYF
cdr3_nt: TGCGCCAGCAGCCACTTGACTAGCGGTCAAGAGACCCAGTACTTC